This record looks at one TCR beta chain sequence and its context. This sample was taken from a study of blood T cell repertoires in COVID-19. V lost 2 bases, J lost 5 bases, and 9 bases lay in between. Germline values: CDR1 SGHTA, CDR2 FQGNSA. This CDR3 has 13 residues. Assay: immunoSEQ multiplex PCR; the TCRdb copy retains only in-frame clones and omits some. The table records 150,000 to 200,000 clones, approximately 89% of them present only once. The TCR sequence derives from a man aged 70-80 years with acute or convalescent COVID-19. Sequencing used peripheral blood. V is TRBV7-2 and J is TRBJ2-5; D gene uncertain. The CDR3 is CASSLNSWETQYF. Here the CDR3 DNA reads TGTGCCAGCAGCTTAAACTCTTGGGAGACCCAGTACTTC.